Listed here is a single T cell receptor beta chain. The antigen is unknown. Every bit of the isolated RNA underwent reverse transcription, so sequencing read expressed TCRB transcripts. Method: immunoSEQ multiplex PCR; TCRdb's copy keeps in-frame clones and lacks some. The repertoire holds roughly 140,000 clones, with about a tenth as singletons. In total, each donor contributed a single heparinised blood draw that averaged approximately 0.12 L. Via CD45RO/CCR7/CD25/CD127/CD95/CD27, cells of the CD4+ naive, central memory, regulatory and stem cell-like memory subsets were sorted. This entry is derived from a study of beta chain features in type 1 diabetes. Study-wide findings and caveats: Compared to healthy donors, patients appeared to have naive, central memory and Treg TCRB repertoires that were more alike. Type 1 diabetes patients had TCRB CDR3s that were shorter (moderately but significantly so) in all four CD4+ subsets.

V lost 2 bases and J lost 10; bases outside the gene matches: 7. The germline V gene encodes CDR1 SGDLS and CDR2 YYNGEE. The CDR3 consists of 14 residues. This chain links TRBV9 with TRBJ2-1, with 9 bases matching TRBD2. The sequence was obtained from a young man with type 1 diabetes. The source material was central memory CD4+ T cells from blood. The CDR3 nucleotides are TGTGCCAGCAGCGTTGGCGGGAGGGAGAGAGAGCAGTTCTTC. Its protein is CASSVGGREREQFF.